This T cell receptor beta chain was retrieved from a study of cytomegalovirus exposure and HLA in healthy donors. This clone has only a few counts. Amplification used 60 Vbeta primers and 13 Jbeta primers. Produced via immunoSEQ multiplex PCR; TCRdb's table is partial and in-frame only. The sample records about 220,000 clones, about 75% being singletons. V lost 2 bases to trimming and J lost 5 bases; unmatched junction nucleotides: 6. This CDR3 comprises 15 residues. CDR1 is SEHNR and CDR2 is FQNEAQ in the germline V gene (reference sequence). The source of this sequence is a male donor in good health and CMV-seronegative. The sequencing input was PBMCs. The chain is built from TRBV7-9 and TRBJ2-3; TRBD2 agrees at 8 bases. CDR3 in DNA: TGTGCCAGCAGCTTAAGGCCTACTAGCGGAGATACGCAGTATTTT. It encodes CASSLRPTSGDTQYF.